These 18 T cell receptor beta chains came from one sample sequenced in a study of blood T cell repertoires in COVID-19. Clones were read by immunoSEQ multiplex PCR, and TCRdb kept only the in-frame ones, dropping some. This sample has around 270,000 clones, with roughly 84% found just once. The sample was peripheral blood. These receptors were collected from a woman between 35 and 50 years old who had recovered from COVID-19.

This rearrangement joins TRBV28 to TRBJ1-2; tentative D call: TRBD1 (5 bases). The CDR3 has 14 residues. V dropped 5 bases and J dropped 3 bases, with 13 bases sitting between them. CDR1 and CDR2 from the germline V gene are MDHEN and SYDVKM. Here the CDR3 DNA reads TGTGCCAGCAGTCAGCCCGGGGGGGACTATGGCTACACCTTC. Translated: CASSQPGGDYGYTF.

The CDR3 loop reads CSASADYGYTF. The CDR3 region has the DNA TGCAGTGCATCTGCGGACTATGGCTACACCTTC. The rearrangement joins TRBV20-1 to TRBJ1-2, with D uncertain. The CDR3 has 11 amino acids. The germline V and J ends were trimmed by 6 bases and 3 bases, with 8 bases remaining between them. Germline V gene sequence: CDR1 DFQATT, CDR2 SNEGSKA (reference sequence).

The CDR3 DNA reads TGTGCCTGGGGTGGACAGGGATTGAACTATGGCTACACCTTC. Residues: CAWGGQGLNYGYTF. V is TRBV30 and J is TRBJ1-2; 8 nucleotides align to TRBD1. Germline values: CDR1 GTSNPN, CDR2 SVGIG (reference sequence). The CDR3 is 14 residues long. V was pared by 5 bases and J by 2 bases, with 7 bases of the junction left unmatched.

The CDR3 reads CASSRASEKLFF. DNA for the CDR3: TGTGCCAGCAGCAGAGCTAGTGAAAAACTGTTTTTT. The chain recombines TRBV12-3 or TRBV12-4 with TRBJ1-4; no firm D call. The CDR3 is made up of 12 amino acids. The V and J ends lost 6 bases and 7 bases respectively, with 9 bases between them.

The gene calls are TRBV5-1 and TRBJ2-1; D might be TRBD1 (5 bases). CDR1 and CDR2 from the germline V gene are SGHRS and YFSETQ. This CDR3 comprises 13 residues. V was cut by 0 bases and J by 7 bases, with 8 bases left in between. In DNA form, the CDR3 reads TGCGCCAGCAGCTTGGTCGACAGAAATGAGCAGTTCTTC. It specifies CASSLVDRNEQFF.

This CDR3 reads CASSPTTRQGFDTEAFF. CDR3 DNA: TGTGCCAGCTCACCAACTACGCGACAGGGTTTTGACACTGAAGCTTTCTTT. The chain uses TRBV18 and TRBJ1-1; 7 positions match TRBD1. This CDR3 is 17 amino acids long. Germline values: CDR1 KGHSH, CDR2 LQKENI. V gave up 2 bases and J gave up 3 bases; unmatched junction bases: 12.

V gene TRBV27 combines with J gene TRBJ2-1; no reliable D call. Germline values: CDR1 MNHEY, CDR2 SMNVEV (reference sequence). V was cut by 3 bases and J by 12 bases, with 24 bases left in between. The CDR3 is 16 residues long. This CDR3 is CASSFRYSRLPILQFF. The CDR3 region has the DNA TGTGCCAGCAGTTTTCGGTACTCCCGTCTGCCAATTCTGCAGTTCTTC.

The CDR3, as DNA: TGTGCCAGCAGCCAATATCAACAGGATTTTAGCTCCTATAATTCACCCCTCCACTTT. Amino acid sequence: CASSQYQQDFSSYNSPLHF. The chain has TRBV4-2 and TRBJ1-6, with D possibly TRBD1 on 5 matching bases. V was pared by 2 bases and J by 0 bases, with 17 bases between. CDR3 length: 19 amino acids. Germline lookup yields CDR1 LGHNA and CDR2 YNFKEQ.

This clone was recorded once. The chain links TRBV2 to TRBJ1-2; D remains unclear. V lost 6 bases to trimming and J lost 3 bases, with 14 bases between them. The CDR3 has 14 amino acids. Germline V lookup: CDR1 SNHLY, CDR2 FYNNEI. CDR3 sequence reads: CASRVSTYDYGYTF. The CDR3 DNA is TGTGCCAGCAGAGTCTCCACATACGACTATGGCTACACCTTC.

V usage is TRBV2 and J usage is TRBJ2-5, with 7 bases fitting TRBD2. Germline-derived CDR1 and CDR2 are SNHLY and FYNNEI. J gave up 4 bases and V 6 bases, and 5 bases lay outside the gene matches. The CDR3 is made up of 13 amino acids. The CDR3 nucleotides are TGTGCCAGCAGGAGGGACTATGGAGAGACCCAGTACTTC. Protein sequence: CASRRDYGETQYF.

The chain joins TRBV5-6 to TRBJ1-1; 7 bases map to TRBD1. Germline CDR1 SGHDT, CDR2 YYEEEE. V shed 2 bases, J shed 5 bases, and the junction held 6 bases outside the gene matches. The CDR3 length is 14 residues. CDR3: CASSFDRARTEAFF. The CDR3 nucleotides read TGTGCCAGCAGCTTCGACAGGGCTCGGACTGAAGCTTTCTTT.

In DNA form, the CDR3 reads TGTGCCAGCAGCTTAGAGCAGGGCGGAACCGGGGAGCTGTTTTTT. Protein product: CASSLEQGGTGELFF. V is TRBV11-3 and J is TRBJ2-2, with a possible D match to TRBD1 (5 bases). Trimming cost V 0 bases and J 5 bases, with 10 bases left between them. Germline CDR1 is SGHNT and CDR2 is YENEEA. The CDR3 extends over 15 amino acids.

The rearrangement links TRBV28 to TRBJ1-5; D may be TRBD1 (5 bases). CDR3 length: 18 residues. The V gene lost 4 bases and the J gene lost 2 bases, with 21 bases spanning the gap. Looked up from germline, CDR1 is MDHEN and CDR2 is SYDVKM. CDR3 sequence (DNA): TGTGCCAGCAGTTACCTTATGCGGGGGAATGGGGGCAATCAGCCCCAGCATTTT. Protein product: CASSYLMRGNGGNQPQHF.

This chain uses TRBV7-8 with TRBJ2-3; TRBD1 aligns across 7 bases. V lost 4 bases to trimming and J lost 0 bases; unmatched junction nucleotides: 22. The germline V gene has CDR1 SGHVS and CDR2 FQNEAQ. This CDR3 is built from 21 residues. The CDR3 protein is CASSSRIYLGATGPSTDTQYF. As DNA, the CDR3 is TGTGCCAGCAGCTCCCGCATCTACCTCGGGGCGACAGGGCCGAGCACAGATACGCAGTATTTT. Drawing the rest from reference TRBV7-8 and TRBJ2-3, the complete variable domain is GAGVSQSPRYKVAKRGQDVALRCDPISGHVSLFWYQQALGQGPEFLTYFQNEAQLDKSGLPSDRFFAERPEGSVSTLKIQRTQQEDSAVYLCASSSRIYLGATGPSTDTQYFGPGTRLTVL.

The chain employs TRBV28 and TRBJ1-2; D gene uncertain. From germline, CDR1 is MDHEN and CDR2 SYDVKM. The CDR3 is 15 amino acids. Trimming cost V 4 bases and J 6 bases, with 18 bases left between them. The DNA of the CDR3 is TGTGCCAGCAGTTACGCTTCCGCGGAGAATGATGGCTACACCTTC. It yields the protein CASSYASAENDGYTF.

The CDR3 DNA sequence: TGTGCCACCCCTTTGGGGGGGTCTCGCTCACCCCTCCACTTT. Protein product: CATPLGGSRSPLHF. The chain has TRBV7-9 and TRBJ1-6, with D tentatively TRBD1 (5 bases). The CDR3 contains 14 residues. Trimming took 10 bases from V and 10 from J, leaving 20 bases between them. CDR1 SEHNR and CDR2 FQNEAQ come from the germline V gene (reference sequence).

The chain carries TRBV28 and TRBJ1-2, with 8 bases identical to TRBD1. Trimming at V came to 1 base and at J to 4 bases, leaving 8 bases not matched to a gene. The CDR3 spans 16 residues. Germline V CDR1 and CDR2: MDHEN, SYDVKM. Here the CDR3 reads CASSLFRQGLSYGYTF. The CDR3 region has the DNA TGTGCCAGCAGTTTATTTCGACAGGGGTTGTCCTATGGCTACACCTTC.

The chain links TRBV15 to TRBJ1-5; D is undetermined. The CDR3 contains 13 residues. V was clipped by 3 bases and J by 10 bases, with 13 bases between them. CDR1 is LNHNV, CDR2 YYDKDF, per germline (reference sequence). In DNA form, the CDR3 reads TGTGCCACCAGCAGTGGAGAGTCCGGACCCCAGCATTTT. It encodes CATSSGESGPQHF.